This T cell receptor beta chain was captured in a study of identical twins. This clonotype was recorded at least ten times. TCRdb redid the calling of the 5' RACE reads with MiXCR, one entry per CDR3 protein. The data show some 440,000 distinct CDR3 sequences, about 24% seen once. This sample also appeared in a second study, on T cells expressing NK-cell markers.

Sample: CD4+ T cells sorted from blood. The sequence derives from a woman younger than 35 in good health.

CDR3 in DNA: TGCAGCGCCGTTTTGCGTTTCTCTGGAAACACCATATATTTT. Its protein is CSAVLRFSGNTIYF. V gene TRBV29-1 combines with J gene TRBJ1-3; D uncertain. V shed 7 bases and J shed 0 bases, with 13 bases lying between them. Germline CDR1 SQVTM, CDR2 ANQGSEA. There are 14 residues in the CDR3.